This TCR beta chain was profiled in a study of blood T cell repertoires in COVID-19. Whole-study context: Donors in the United States, Italy and Spain gave samples during acute or convalescent COVID-19. In each case, the material was cDNA or gDNA derived from T cells, B-cell-depleted T cells, or PBMCs.

V dropped 4 bases and J dropped 0; count of bases not matched to a gene: 4. Germline V CDR1 and CDR2: SGHRS, YFSETQ. The CDR3 has 14 amino acids. Per the authors' pipeline: Estimates of nucleated cell counts were drawn from the amplification of reference gene primers. TCRdb's copy holds only in-frame clones and misses some; the assay was immunoSEQ multiplex PCR. That table supplies the V and J calls and clone size; D and trimming were determined from the DNA. The sample has approximately 240,000 clones; nearly 85% are singletons. The specimen sequenced was peripheral blood. The gene calls are TRBV5-1 and TRBJ2-7; 7 bases align to TRBD1. The TCR sequence derives from a human donor in a cohort sampled during active COVID-19. In DNA, the CDR3 is TGCGCCAGCAGCGGGGACAGTCACTCCTACGAGCAGTACTTC. Its translation: CASSGDSHSYEQYF.